Each of the 6 T cell receptor beta chains below was sequenced from the same sample in a study of T cells in localized non-small cell lung cancer. The method was immunoSEQ multiplex PCR; TCRdb's version includes in-frame clones alone and lacks a portion of them. The sample yields 20,000 to 25,000 clones, 85% to 90% seen once. This specimen consisted of peripheral blood, obtained before any cancer treatment. Receptor source: a woman between 40 and 69 years old with stage I lung adenocarcinoma.

This sequence joins TRBV6-5 and TRBJ2-1, with 7 bases matching TRBD1. Unmatched junction bases numbered 7, after V lost 11 bases and J lost 6 bases. This CDR3 is 12 amino acids long. Looked up from germline, CDR1 is MNHEY and CDR2 is SVGAGI. The chain's CDR3 is CASTTGTNEQFF. CDR3 DNA: TGTGCCTCAACGACAGGGACCAATGAGCAGTTCTTC.

The rearrangement uses TRBV7-2 and TRBJ2-7; D unclear. The V and J ends lost 0 bases and 0 bases respectively, with 9 bases between them. The CDR3 sequence is 15 residues long. Germline assignment: CDR1 SGHTA and CDR2 FQGNSA. CDR3 coding DNA: TGTGCCAGCAGCTTAGCCACAGATAGCTCCTACGAGCAGTACTTC. Protein: CASSLATDSSYEQYF.

The CDR3 region is CASSRWTSQETQYF. The CDR3 DNA reads TGTGCCAGCAGCAGATGGACTTCCCAAGAGACCCAGTACTTC. V is TRBV21-1 and J is TRBJ2-5; the DNA was not used to check the table's D call, TRBD2. TRBV21-1 is labeled a pseudogene. CDR3 length equals 14 residues.

This sequence joins TRBV7-8 and TRBJ2-2; D gene ambiguous. The CDR3 is 14 amino acids. Trimming left V 0 bases short and J 5 bases short, with 7 bases between. Per germline, CDR1 SGHVS and CDR2 FQNEAQ. This CDR3 reads CASSLAQNTGELFF. CDR3 nucleotides: TGTGCCAGCAGCTTAGCCCAAAATACCGGGGAGCTGTTTTTT. The variable domain in full, with the rest retrieved from reference TRBV7-8 and TRBJ2-2, is GAGVSQSPRYKVAKRGQDVALRCDPISGHVSLFWYQQALGQGPEFLTYFQNEAQLDKSGLPSDRFFAERPEGSVSTLKIQRTQQEDSAVYLCASSLAQNTGELFFGEGSRLTVL.

The CDR3, as DNA: TGTGCCAGCAGTTTAAAGGAGGGGAGGGCCGGGGAGCTGTTTTTT. It specifies CASSLKEGRAGELFF. V gene TRBV27 combines with J gene TRBJ2-2; 7 positions match TRBD2. Germline values: CDR1 MNHEY, CDR2 SMNVEV (reference sequence). This CDR3 comprises 15 residues. J was trimmed by 6 bases and V by 2 bases; bases with no gene match: 6.

The chain combines TRBV5-6 with TRBJ1-2; 7 bases are shared with TRBD1. The CDR3 consists of 14 residues. CDR1 is SGHDT, CDR2 YYEEEE, per germline. V shed 5 bases, J shed 5 bases, and the junction held 9 bases outside the gene matches. CDR3 DNA: TGTGCCAGCAGGTCTCTGGACAGGCCTTATGGCTACACCTTC. Its protein product is CASRSLDRPYGYTF. Full variable domain (rest looked up from reference TRBV5-6 and TRBJ1-2): DAGVTQSPTHLIKTRGQQVTLRCSPKSGHDTVSWYQQALGQGPQFIFQYYEEEERQRGNFPDRFSGHQFPNYSSELNVNALLLGDSALYLCASRSLDRPYGYTFGSGTRLTVV.